The next 2 T cell receptor beta chains were all read from a single sample in a study of CD8 T cells in ankylosing spondylitis. Study results and caveats: The study identified a TCR beta motif of under 10 highly homologous variants that appeared characteristic of ankylosing spondylitis blood.

Which antigens these TCRs recognize remains unknown. MiXCR, run by TCRdb on the 5' RACE reads, gives a single entry per CDR3 protein. The data show 200,000 to 250,000 distinct CDR3 sequences, about 17% seen once. Sequenced input: blood, either unsorted or a sorted T cell fraction (not recorded which). Every receptor here comes from a male donor with ankylosing spondylitis.

This clonotype was observed at least ten times. J is TRBJ2-7 and V is TRBV7-9; 9 bases fit TRBD1. Germline CDR1 SEHNR, CDR2 FQNEAQ (reference sequence). Trimming removed 5 bases from V and 2 bases from J; junction bases left unmatched: 7. The CDR3 spans 15 residues. CDR3 sequence reads: CASSPGTGTAYEQYF. The CDR3 DNA reads as TGTGCCAGCAGCCCTGGGACAGGGACCGCCTACGAGCAGTACTTC.

The chain is built from TRBV20-1 and TRBJ2-7; D call uncertain. V was pared by 3 bases and J by 1 base, with 10 bases between. The CDR3 extends over 13 amino acids. Germline V gives CDR1 DFQATT, CDR2 SNEGSKA (reference sequence). The CDR3 protein is CSARTRGSYEQYF. In DNA, the CDR3 is TGCAGTGCTAGGACCCGTGGGTCCTACGAGCAGTACTTC.